Below, one T cell receptor (beta chain) is given with its context. Its antigen remains unknown. This entry comes from a study of long-term antiretroviral therapy in people with HIV. Whole-study context: Earliest sampling preceded the 2015 immediate-ART recommendation by about a decade.

V was cut by 2 bases and J by 3 bases, with 8 bases left in between. CDR1 and CDR2 (germline): LGHNA, YSLEER. The CDR3 consists of 13 residues. Overall study findings and caveats: HIV repertoires showed narrower CDR3 length ranges than controls.

They ran version v3.0 of the immunoSEQ assay at survey level. The assay was immunoSEQ multiplex PCR, and TCRdb's table has in-frame clones only and misses some. The sample has 34,000 or so clones, approximately 85% seen once. It was in the United States that all participants with HIV were treated. This clonotype originated in a man aged 18 to 29 with HIV. This chain uses TRBV4-3 with TRBJ2-7; D not resolved. This material consisted of unsorted PBMCs, taken around 3.3 years after starting antiretroviral therapy. Here the CDR3 DNA reads TGCGCCAGCAGCCAACGGCGAGGCTACGAGCAGTACTTC. Translation: CASSQRRGYEQYF.